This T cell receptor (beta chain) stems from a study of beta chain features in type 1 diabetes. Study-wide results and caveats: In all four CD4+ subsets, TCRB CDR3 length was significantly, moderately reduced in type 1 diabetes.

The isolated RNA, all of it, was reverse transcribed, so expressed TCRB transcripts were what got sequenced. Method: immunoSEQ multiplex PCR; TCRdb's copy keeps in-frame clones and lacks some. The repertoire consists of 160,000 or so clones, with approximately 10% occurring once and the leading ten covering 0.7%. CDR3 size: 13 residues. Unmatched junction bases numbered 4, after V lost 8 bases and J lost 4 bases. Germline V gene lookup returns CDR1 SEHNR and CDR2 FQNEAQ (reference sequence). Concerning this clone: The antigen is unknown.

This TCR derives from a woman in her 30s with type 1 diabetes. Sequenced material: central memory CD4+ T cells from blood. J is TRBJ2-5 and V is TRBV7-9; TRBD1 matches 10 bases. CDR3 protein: CASGDRGRETQYF. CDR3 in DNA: TGTGCCAGCGGGGACAGGGGCCGAGAGACCCAGTACTTC.